The 11 T cell receptor beta chains reported below all come from one sample, sequenced in a study of shared clonotypes between healthy human individuals. Cells designated naive CD8 were CD45RO-negative and were positively selected for CCR7, with terminally differentiated effector memory CD45RA+ cells excluded. Sequencing used immunoSEQ multiplex PCR; TCRdb keeps in-frame clones, though not all of them. This sample has some 2.1 million clones, with about 95% found just once. Material for sequencing was naive CD8+ T cells sorted from blood. The receptors derive from a man aged 18 to 30 in good health.

The J gene is TRBJ2-7, the V gene TRBV4-1, with a tentative D call TRBD1 (6 bases). This CDR3 spans 15 amino acids. V lost 1 base and J lost 1, with 11 bases in between. Germline V gene lookup returns CDR1 MGHRA and CDR2 YSYEKL. CDR3 bases: TGCGCCAGCAGCCAAGGCTTAGGACAGTCCTACGAGCAGTACTTC. Residues: CASSQGLGQSYEQYF.

This clone was counted once. The V call is TRBV2, the J call TRBJ2-1, with 9 bases lining up with TRBD2. The trim removed 6 bases at V and 2 bases at J, leaving 5 bases unmatched. Germline V gene data show CDR1 as SNHLY and CDR2 as FYNNEI. The CDR3 extends over 15 amino acids. The CDR3 reads CASRLGLATYNEQFF. The CDR3 DNA reads as TGTGCCAGCAGGCTTGGACTAGCGACCTACAATGAGCAGTTCTTC.

V usage is TRBV19 and J usage is TRBJ2-1, with TRBD2 identical over 11 bases. Germline CDR1 and CDR2: LNHDA and SQIVND (reference sequence). There are 14 residues in the CDR3. The trim removed 6 bases at V and 5 bases at J, leaving 3 bases unmatched. As DNA, the CDR3 is TGTGCCAGTAGGCTAGCGGGAGGCGACAATGAGCAGTTCTTC. It encodes CASRLAGGDNEQFF.

The CDR3 sequence: CASSLVGPNEQYF. CDR3 in DNA: TGTGCCAGCAGCTTGGTCGGGCCCAACGAGCAGTACTTC. V gene TRBV5-6 combines with J gene TRBJ2-7; no firm D call. The CDR3 loop spans 13 amino acids. Trimming shortened V by 0 bases and J by 5 bases, and 9 bases separated the two germline ends. Germline V gene lookup returns CDR1 SGHDT and CDR2 YYEEEE.

The J gene is TRBJ2-7, the V gene TRBV2; 10 bases agree with TRBD1. The J segment lost 1 base and the V segment lost 10 bases, leaving 10 bases of the junction unmatched. This CDR3 is built from 15 residues. Germline V CDR1 and CDR2: SNHLY, FYNNEI. The CDR3 protein is CATLPGQGSSYEQYF. The CDR3 DNA sequence: TGTGCCACCCTCCCGGGACAGGGGTCATCCTACGAGCAGTACTTC.

V is TRBV9 and J is TRBJ2-5, with TRBD2 matching 12 bases. In germline, CDR1 is SGDLS, CDR2 YYNGEE. The CDR3 spans 19 residues. V was clipped by 3 bases and J by 2 bases; unmatched bases: 14. The CDR3 loop reads CASSGREGLAGPIQETQYF. As DNA, the CDR3 is TGTGCCAGCAGCGGGCGGGAAGGACTAGCGGGACCTATTCAAGAGACCCAGTACTTC.

CDR3 DNA: TGTGCCAGCAGCCGAGAGAGGACAGGGGACGAGCAGTACTTC. Encoded protein: CASSRERTGDEQYF. The chain carries TRBV7-6 and TRBJ2-7; 9 nucleotides align to TRBD1. Unmatched junction bases numbered 7, after V lost 5 bases and J lost 5 bases. This CDR3 region has 14 residues. Looked up from germline, CDR1 is SGHVS and CDR2 is FNYEAQ.

The gene calls are TRBV9 and TRBJ2-2; D is possibly TRBD2 (5 bases). The CDR3 spans 16 residues. The germline CDR1 and CDR2 sequences are SGDLS and YYNGEE. V was cut by 0 bases and J by 0 bases, with 9 bases left in between. The CDR3 DNA follows: TGTGCCAGCAGCGTAGGAGCGGCCACGAACACCGGGGAGCTGTTTTTT. Encoded protein: CASSVGAATNTGELFF.

The chain combines TRBV30 with TRBJ2-7; D not certain. Trimming left V 0 bases short and J 2 bases short, with 8 bases between. The CDR3 sequence is 13 residues long. CDR1 is GTSNPN and CDR2 is SVGIG in the germline V gene (reference sequence). CDR3 in DNA: TGTGCCTGGAGTGTAAGGGTCCCCTACGAGCAGTACTTC. Its protein is CAWSVRVPYEQYF.

In the case of this clone: Other DNA sequences from this sample encode an identical CDR3 as well. The rearrangement joins TRBV4-3 to TRBJ2-7; perhaps TRBD2 as D (6 bases). The CDR3 totals 13 residues. Germline-derived CDR1 and CDR2 are LGHNA and YSLEER. V gave up 0 bases and J gave up 4 bases, with 7 bases separating them. The CDR3 loop reads CASSQDRGYEQYF. The CDR3 bases are TGCGCCAGCAGCCAAGATCGGGGGTACGAGCAGTACTTC.

The chain links TRBV9 to TRBJ2-5; D gene unclear. Germline V gene data show CDR1 as SGDLS and CDR2 as YYNGEE. The CDR3 is 12 amino acids. Trimming stripped 3 bases from V and 5 bases from J, with 8 bases between. CDR3 loop: CASSANTETQYF. The CDR3, as DNA: TGTGCCAGCAGCGCCAACACGGAGACCCAGTACTTC.